This is a list of T cell receptor beta chains from one sample in a study of cytomegalovirus exposure and HLA in healthy donors. Data came from immunoSEQ multiplex PCR; TCRdb stores just in-frame clones and leaves some out. The sample holds some 170,000 clones, about 90% seen once. Sequenced material: PBMCs. These receptors were collected from a woman aged 25-40 years in good health and CMV-seronegative. The CDR3 runs from the conserved cysteine through the conserved F or W. D genes are given only for firm matches. Not all rows give a size; the values are once, few, many and, for expanded clones, a class.

size	length	J	V	D	CDR3	DNA
.	15	TRBJ2-7	TRBV15	.	CATSRDPSATYEQYF	TGTGCCACCAGCAGAGATCCTAGCGCCACCTACGAGCAGTACTTC
.	12	TRBJ2-1	TRBV30	.	CAWSVQGGEQFF	TGTGCCTGGAGTGTTCAGGGCGGTGAGCAGTTCTTC
once	12	TRBJ2-1	TRBV30	.	CAWSLGYNEQFF	TGTGCCTGGAGTTTAGGCTACAATGAGCAGTTCTTC
.	15	TRBJ2-7	TRBV27	TRBD1	CASSLSTGGTGEQYF	TGTGCCAGCAGTTTATCCACAGGGGGGACGGGCGAGCAGTACTTC
.	14	TRBJ1-2	TRBV2	.	CASSELGRGYGYTF	TGTGCCAGCAGTGAACTGGGACGGGGCTATGGCTACACCTTC
.	14	TRBJ1-5	TRBV21-1	.	CASSKAWGMQPQHF	TGTGCCAGCAGCAAAGCGTGGGGGATGCAGCCCCAGCATTTT
.	14	TRBJ1-1	TRBV5-6	.	CASSLAGRNTEAFF	TGTGCCAGCAGCTTGGCCGGGAGGAACACTGAAGCTTTCTTT
once	15	TRBJ2-5	TRBV27	TRBD1	CASSSRQGPQETQYF	TGTGCCAGCTCCTCTCGACAGGGACCCCAAGAGACCCAGTACTTC
.	15	TRBJ1-5	TRBV5-1	.	CASSLRGGSNQPQHF	TGCGCCAGCAGCTTGCGCGGGGGTAGCAATCAGCCCCAGCATTTT
once	14	TRBJ2-1	TRBV5-6	TRBD2	CASSLGSGYNEQFF	TGTGCCAGCAGCTTAGGTAGCGGGTACAATGAGCAGTTCTTC
.	15	TRBJ2-5	TRBV5-1	.	CASSPSASAGETQYF	TGCGCCAGCAGTCCATCGGCTTCTGCAGGGGAGACCCAGTACTTC
.	12	TRBJ1-1	TRBV27	.	CASLGGITEAFF	TGTGCCAGCCTGGGAGGGATCACTGAAGCTTTCTTT
.	15	TRBJ2-7	TRBV1	.	CTSSQGLAGDYEQYF	TGCACCAGCAGCCAAGGACTAGCGGGGGATTACGAGCAGTACTTC